The 28 T cell receptor beta chains reported below all come from one sample, sequenced in a study of T-cell memory formation after mild COVID-19. TCRdb analysed the 5' RACE reads with MiXCR anew, one entry per CDR3 protein. Altogether approximately 240,000 distinct CDR3 sequences are present, approximately 16% being singletons, with the ten largest covering around 3.8%. The sequenced sample was PBMCs or a T cell subset sorted from them (not recorded which). The receptors were sampled from a young man who had mild COVID-19 (a few samples of this study predate the infection). Cell type and time point are not known.

The CDR3 reads CASSFFTGQGSEAFF. In nucleotides, the CDR3 is TGTGCCAGCAGCTTTTTTACAGGGCAGGGGTCTGAAGCTTTCTTT. The rearrangement joins TRBV7-2 to TRBJ1-1; D perhaps matches TRBD1 (6 bases). The CDR3 covers 15 residues. Deletions cut 3 bases from V and 6 bases from J, with 17 bases between. Germline CDR1 is SGHTA and CDR2 is FQGNSA.

The chain uses TRBV7-2 and TRBJ1-2; the D is unclear. Trimming pared 2 bases from V and 0 bases from J, leaving 7 bases between. Germline assignment: CDR1 SGHTA and CDR2 FQGNSA. This CDR3 spans 14 amino acids. CDR3 in amino acids: CASSLSQTNYGYTF. CDR3 in DNA: TGTGCCAGCAGCTTATCACAGACTAACTATGGCTACACCTTC.

This clonotype has only a few counts. The chain joins TRBV4-3 to TRBJ2-6; D remains unclear. V lost 8 bases and J lost 3, with 5 bases in between. Germline CDR1 and CDR2: LGHNA and YSLEER. This CDR3 has 12 amino acids. The CDR3, as DNA: TGCGCCAGCTCCGGTGGGGCCAACGTCCTGACTTTC. Its translation is CASSGGANVLTF.

This chain joins TRBV9 and TRBJ2-5, with D perhaps assigned TRBD1 or TRBD2 (5 bases each). V gave up 0 bases and J gave up 3 bases, with 12 bases separating them. Germline CDR1 SGDLS, CDR2 YYNGEE. CDR3 length equals 15 residues. The CDR3 region has the DNA TGTGCCAGCAGCGTAGGTGGGGGACCGAAAGAGACCCAGTACTTC. Translating it yields CASSVGGGPKETQYF.

This chain links TRBV7-8 with TRBJ1-3, with D hard to call. The CDR3 length is 15 residues. Deletions cut 1 base from V and 2 bases from J, with 9 bases between. CDR1 and CDR2 (germline): SGHVS, FQNEAQ. The CDR3 bases are TGTGCCAGCAGCTTAGATGGGAGGACTGGAAACACCATATATTTT. This encodes CASSLDGRTGNTIYF.

The chain couples TRBV10-3 to TRBJ2-1, with D hard to call. Per germline, CDR1 ENHRY and CDR2 SYGVKD. Trimming took off 0 bases at V and 15 bases at J, with 12 bases between the two ends. The CDR3 extends over 12 amino acids. CDR3 in DNA: TGTGCCATCAGTGAGTCTGCCCTCTGGGCGTTCTTC. Translated, it gives CAISESALWAFF.

The chain combines TRBV15 with TRBJ2-4; D remains unclear. Germline V CDR1 and CDR2: LNHNV, YYDKDF (reference sequence). The CDR3 has 14 residues. V gave up 0 bases and J gave up 0 bases, with 3 bases separating them. The DNA of the CDR3 is TGTGCCACCAGCAGAGAAGTAGCCAAAAACATTCAGTACTTC. It specifies CATSREVAKNIQYF.

This sequence joins TRBV6-6 and TRBJ1-5; D gene ambiguous. CDR3 size: 17 residues. Germline assignment: CDR1 MNHNY and CDR2 SVGAGI (reference sequence). V was trimmed by 0 bases and J by 2 bases, leaving 14 bases between them. The CDR3 DNA is TGTGCCAGCAGTTACTCGACCCTGGGGATGGGCAATCAGCCCCAGCATTTT. It translates to CASSYSTLGMGNQPQHF.

The rearrangement links TRBV7-6 to TRBJ1-6; 10 positions match TRBD1. Germline assignment: CDR1 SGHVS and CDR2 FNYEAQ. After removal of 5 bases from V and 9 bases from J, the junction contained 13 bases not matched to a gene. This CDR3 contains 17 residues. The CDR3 DNA reads TGTGCCAGCAGCCTCGACAGGGGGCGTAAATTTGGTTCACCCCTCCACTTT. This translates into CASSLDRGRKFGSPLHF.

In this sample, this clonotype turned up many times. The rearrangement joins TRBV7-2 to TRBJ2-3, with D hard to call. The CDR3 loop spans 14 amino acids. Germline V CDR1 and CDR2: SGHTA, FQGNSA. Trimming took 5 bases from V and 3 from J, leaving 12 bases between them. CDR3 residues: CASSPTTSTDTQYF. The CDR3 DNA is TGTGCCAGCAGCCCCACGACGTCGACAGATACGCAGTATTTT.

Only a few counts were recorded for this clonotype. This chain uses TRBV6-5 with TRBJ1-6; D is perhaps TRBD1 (5 bases). Germline V gene lookup returns CDR1 MNHEY and CDR2 SVGAGI. The CDR3 length is 16 residues. Trimming removed 7 bases at V and 2 bases at J, with 15 bases between. CDR3 protein: CASTQGGTPYNSPLHF. The CDR3 nucleotides are TGTGCCAGCACCCAAGGAGGGACCCCCTATAATTCACCCCTCCACTTT.

This clonotype was detected a few times. The chain recombines TRBV7-8 with TRBJ1-4; 7 nucleotides line up with TRBD1. Germline lookup yields CDR1 SGHVS and CDR2 FQNEAQ. This CDR3 comprises 16 residues. Trimming took 5 bases from V and 0 from J; bases not matched to a gene: 6. This CDR3 is CASSLRTGATNEKLFF. The CDR3 region has the DNA TGTGCCAGCAGCCTTCGGACAGGCGCAACTAATGAAAAACTGTTTTTT.

The sample holds a few counts of this clonotype. The chain's CDR3 is CASSLSTGSNQETQYF. The CDR3 DNA follows: TGCGCCAGCAGCTTGTCGACAGGATCCAACCAAGAGACCCAGTACTTC. The V call is TRBV5-1, the J call TRBJ2-5, with D perhaps matching TRBD1 (6 bases). Per the germline V gene, CDR1 is SGHRS and CDR2 is YFSETQ. The CDR3 extends over 16 amino acids. Trimming removed 1 base at V and 0 bases at J, with 13 bases between.

This clonotype occurred a few times. V and J are TRBV5-1 and TRBJ2-1, with a weak D call TRBD2 (5 bases). This CDR3 has 14 amino acids. The germline CDR1 and CDR2 sequences are SGHRS and YFSETQ. Trimming removed 0 bases at V and 7 bases at J, with 11 bases between. The CDR3 DNA reads TGCGCCAGCAGCTTGGGGAACAGAGGGAATGAGCAGTTCTTC. This translates into CASSLGNRGNEQFF.

The table lists this clonotype with a few counts. The junction departs from germline at one end; a sequencing error may be responsible. V and J are TRBV29-1 and TRBJ2-1, with TRBD2 as a possible D gene (5 bases). Germline V CDR1 and CDR2: SQVTM, ANQGSEA. The CDR3 consists of 9 residues. CDR3 nucleotides: TGCAGCGTTGGACCTGGAGGAGTCTTC. This codes for CSVGPGGVF.

This clonotype has a handful of counts. The chain carries TRBV2 and TRBJ2-5; no clear D gene. The CDR3 runs 15 residues. V was clipped by 6 bases and J by 4 bases, with 18 bases between them. The germline V gene has CDR1 SNHLY and CDR2 FYNNEI. The CDR3 coding sequence is TGTGCCAGCAGCCCGAGCTGGGGTGGTAGAGAGACCCAGTACTTC. It translates to CASSPSWGGRETQYF.

The rearrangement joins TRBV5-1 to TRBJ2-1; 7 nucleotides align to TRBD2. V gave up 0 bases and J gave up 8 bases; unmatched junction bases: 8. CDR3 length equals 15 residues. Looked up from germline, CDR1 is SGHRS and CDR2 is YFSETQ. The CDR3 bases are TGCGCCAGCAGCTTGGTACAGTCAGGGAGGGATGAGCAGTTCTTC. Its translation: CASSLVQSGRDEQFF.

This clonotype was found a few times. The gene calls are TRBV10-3 and TRBJ2-2, with TRBD1 matching over 7 bases. Germline V gene data show CDR1 as ENHRY and CDR2 as SYGVKD. Trimming at V came to 5 bases and at J to 9 bases, leaving 12 bases not matched to a gene. The CDR3 is made up of 15 amino acids. For the CDR3, the DNA is TGTGCCATCAGTTTCGCCGGGACAGTTGACCGGGAGCTGTTTTTT. It yields the protein CAISFAGTVDRELFF.

This chain links TRBV20-1 with TRBJ2-5; D ambiguous. V dropped 3 bases and J dropped 1 base, with 6 bases sitting between them. Per germline, CDR1 DFQATT and CDR2 SNEGSKA (reference sequence). The CDR3 contains 12 residues. This CDR3 is CSASPVQETQYF. The DNA of the CDR3 is TGCAGTGCTAGTCCAGTCCAAGAGACCCAGTACTTC.

This clonotype has only a few counts. V gene TRBV7-3 combines with J gene TRBJ2-3; D perhaps matches TRBD1 (6 bases). Germline assignment: CDR1 SGHTA and CDR2 FQGTGA. The CDR3 is made up of 16 amino acids. V was shortened by 2 bases and J by 3 bases, with 15 bases between the two germline ends. DNA of the CDR3: TGTGCCAGCAGCTTAGGGTTGGGCAGGGGTACAGATACGCAGTATTTT. This encodes CASSLGLGRGTDTQYF.

This sequence joins TRBV3-1 and TRBJ1-2; a weak D match, TRBD1 (5 bases). Per germline, CDR1 LGHDT and CDR2 YNNKEL (reference sequence). The CDR3 covers 16 residues. Deletions cut 0 bases from V and 8 bases from J, with 19 bases between. The CDR3 loop reads CASSQEGSGKGRGYTF. DNA of the CDR3: TGTGCCAGCAGCCAAGAAGGGAGTGGGAAGGGGAGAGGCTACACCTTC.

This clonotype has a count of ten or more. The chain links TRBV5-5 to TRBJ2-1, with TRBD2 as a possible D gene (5 bases). The CDR3 consists of 14 residues. The germline V gene encodes CDR1 SGHKS and CDR2 YYEKEE (reference sequence). V lost 3 bases, J lost 5 bases, and 12 bases lay in between. The CDR3, as DNA: TGTGCCAGCAGCTGGGTCGGGAAAGACAATGAGCAGTTCTTC. It encodes CASSWVGKDNEQFF. Using reference TRBV5-5 and TRBJ2-1 for the parts outside the CDR3, the full variable domain is DAGVTQSPTHLIKTRGQQVTLRCSPISGHKSVSWYQQVLGQGPQFIFQYYEKEERGRGNFPDRFSARQFPNYSSELNVNALLLGDSALYLCASSWVGKDNEQFFGPGTRLTVL.

The chain combines TRBV4-3 with TRBJ1-2, with D unresolved. CDR1 is LGHNA, CDR2 YSLEER, per germline. Trimming removed 0 bases from V and 7 bases from J, with 9 bases in between. This CDR3 contains 13 residues. The CDR3 sequence: CASSQDRVGGYTF. In DNA form, the CDR3 reads TGCGCCAGCAGCCAAGATAGGGTCGGTGGCTACACCTTC.

This clonotype was counted a few times. This sequence joins TRBV28 and TRBJ2-3; D gene uncertain. The CDR3 spans 15 residues. Trimming removed 6 bases at V and 2 bases at J, with 15 bases between. From germline, CDR1 is MDHEN and CDR2 SYDVKM. CDR3 DNA sequence: TGTGCCAGCAGCTTCCGGAGTTGGCCCACAGATACGCAGTATTTT. It translates to CASSFRSWPTDTQYF.

This clonotype turned up a few times. This chain uses TRBV7-2 with TRBJ2-7; 11 positions match TRBD2. The CDR3 loop spans 16 amino acids. From germline, CDR1 is SGHTA and CDR2 FQGNSA. With V trimmed by 1 base and J by 1 base, 3 bases remained unmatched. The CDR3 sequence: CASSLGRLAGSYEQYF. The CDR3 nucleotides read TGTGCCAGCAGCTTAGGTCGACTAGCGGGGTCCTACGAGCAGTACTTC.

This chain connects TRBV5-1 to TRBJ2-5; D not certain. The CDR3 length is 15 residues. The germline gives CDR1 SGHRS, CDR2 YFSETQ. Trimming stripped 0 bases from V and 1 base from J, with 10 bases between. For the CDR3, the DNA is TGCGCCAGCAGCTTGGTAGGCCCGCTCCAAGAGACCCAGTACTTC. It is translated as CASSLVGPLQETQYF. The complete variable domain, with remaining parts taken from reference TRBV5-1 and TRBJ2-5, reads KAGVTQTPRYLIKTRGQQVTLSCSPISGHRSVSWYQQTPGQGLQFLFEYFSETQRNKGNFPGRFSGRQFSNSRSEMNVSTLELGDSALYLCASSLVGPLQETQYFGPGTRLLVL.

This clonotype has more than one count but fewer than ten. The chain combines TRBV10-3 with TRBJ2-2; D not resolved. CDR3 size: 13 residues. Germline CDR1 ENHRY, CDR2 SYGVKD. V lost 6 bases and J lost 6, with 11 bases in between. The CDR3 coding sequence is TGTGCCATCAGGCTGACGGACGCCGGGGAGCTGTTTTTT. This codes for CAIRLTDAGELFF.

The chain joins TRBV4-3 to TRBJ2-7, with TRBD1 matching over 8 bases. V lost 0 bases, J lost 6 bases, and 10 bases stayed unmatched. CDR1 is LGHNA and CDR2 is YSLEER in the germline V gene. The CDR3 runs 16 residues. CDR3 in DNA: TGCGCCAGCAGCCAAGAACCTCCGGACAGGGACGGCGAGCAGTACTTC. Residues: CASSQEPPDRDGEQYF.